This T cell receptor beta chain stems from a study of T cell responses to AZD1222 COVID-19 vaccine. General study results and limits: White British donors predominated, females outnumbered males, and clonal diversity was possibly underestimated.

Remarks on this clone: The antigen is undetermined.

V dropped 4 bases and J dropped 5; count of bases not matched to a gene: 5. This CDR3 is 14 amino acids long. Per the germline V gene, CDR1 is SGDLS and CDR2 is YYNGEE. Measured with immunoSEQ multiplex PCR; TCRdb has only the in-frame clones, and not every one. The sample carries 140,000 or so clones, around 88% recorded once. Sequenced here: peripheral blood, sampled on day 0 of AZD1222 vaccination. The source is an adult in good health. The chain is built from TRBV9 and TRBJ2-2, with TRBD1 matching 7 bases. CDR3 residues: CASSMGQITGELFF. The CDR3 DNA reads TGTGCCAGCAGCATGGGACAGATTACCGGGGAGCTGTTTTTT.